The clone carrying this T cell receptor (beta chain) was counted ten times or more. The sample comes from a study of human T cells and chemical hapten exposure. In TCRdb, the RACE reads were re-called with MiXCR into one record per CDR3 protein. The sample includes around 69,000 distinct CDR3 sequences, approximately 9.4% of them seen just once. Trimming cost V 1 base and J 6 bases, with 18 bases left between them. Germline CDR1 LGHNA, CDR2 YSLEER. The CDR3 sequence is 17 residues long. Time point noted: patch test 1, 2 weeks after DPC sensitization. Treatment reported: therapeutic diphenylcyclopropenone sensitization with weekly scalp DPC. RNA extraction used unfractionated whole blood as the source of total RNA.

This TCR was sampled from a woman aged 35 to 49 with alopecia areata. Some clones in this sample may be carry-over from other donors' samples. V usage is TRBV4-3 and J usage is TRBJ2-2, with D tentatively TRBD1 or TRBD2 (6 bases each). The input for sequencing was whole blood, taken in connection with sensitization to the hapten diphenylcyclopropenone (DPC). The CDR3 DNA reads TGCGCCAGCAGCCAAGGAGCGAGTGGGGGGCAAGCCGGGGAGCTGTTTTTT. Protein product: CASSQGASGGQAGELFF.